There are many counts of the clone carrying this TCR beta chain. The CDR3 regions of TCR beta were amplified from RNA transcripts. RT-PCR in the first round (using the HTBI primer set) targeted the TCR CDR3. TCRdb re-called the multiplex PCR reads with MiXCR, one entry per CDR3 protein. The table shows about 610,000 distinct CDR3 sequences, with around 42% occurring only once. These data belong to a study of T cells in Graves' hyperthyroidism and ophthalmopathy. Patients showing uncontrolled infection, other autoimmune disease, pregnancy or lactation were ineligible. Diagnoses used clinical symptoms, serum thyroxine and TRAb, thyroid ultrasound and orbital computed tomography. From germline, CDR1 is MNHNS and CDR2 SASEGT. J was trimmed by 5 bases and V by 4 bases; bases with no gene match: 5. There are 13 residues in the CDR3.

Sequenced sample: peripheral blood or thyroid tissue (not recorded which). This clonotype was obtained from a woman between 18 and 29 years old with Graves' hyperthyroidism. The chain recombines TRBV6-1 with TRBJ2-7; 7 nucleotides agree with TRBD1. The CDR3 bases are TGTGCCAGCAGTGGAGGGGGCGGACACGAGCAGTACTTC. It yields the protein CASSGGGGHEQYF.